A selection of T cell receptor beta chains follows, all from one sample in a study of technical replicates of blood from several donors. The data were produced by immunoSEQ multiplex PCR, yet TCRdb's version contains in-frame clones alone and is incomplete. The sample lists approximately 74,000 clones, 95% to 98% seen once, with over 0.15% in the top ten. What was sequenced was T cells isolated from PBMCs. The receptors here all came from a human donor in good health. Both conserved end residues are part of each CDR3. A D gene is named only where the DNA matches it firmly. Expanded clones are given a class, and other clones once, few, many or no size at all.

v_gene: TRBV5-1; d_gene: -; abundance: -; j_gene: TRBJ2-5; CDR3nt: TGCGCCAGCAGCGTGGGTCAATTCGGGACATCTGGCAGAGAGACCCAGTACTTC; CDR3aa: CASSVGQFGTSGRETQYF
v_gene: TRBV25-1; d_gene: TRBD1; abundance: -; j_gene: TRBJ2-7; CDR3nt: TGTGCCAGCAGTGAAACCGGACAGGGGGTGCAAAACTTC; CDR3aa: CASSETGQGVQNF
v_gene: TRBV6-6; d_gene: TRBD1; abundance: once; j_gene: TRBJ2-1; CDR3nt: TGTGCCAGCACCACAGGGGGCGCAATTAGTGAGCAGTTCTTC; CDR3aa: CASTTGGAISEQFF
v_gene: TRBV9; d_gene: -; abundance: -; j_gene: TRBJ2-5; CDR3nt: TGTGCCAGCAGCTCCAGAGCCAGGGATCAAGAGACCCAGTACTTC; CDR3aa: CASSSRARDQETQYF
v_gene: TRBV5-1; d_gene: TRBD2; abundance: -; j_gene: TRBJ2-5; CDR3nt: TGCGCCAGCACCAGGGCAGGGCTAGCGGGGGGGAGCCAAGAGACCCAGTACTTC; CDR3aa: CASTRAGLAGGSQETQYF
v_gene: TRBV7-3; d_gene: TRBD2; abundance: -; j_gene: TRBJ2-1; CDR3nt: TGTGCCAGCACCCAGGTAGCGGGGGGGTACAATGAGCAGTTCTTC; CDR3aa: CASTQVAGGYNEQFF
v_gene: TRBV27; d_gene: -; abundance: -; j_gene: TRBJ2-1; CDR3nt: TGTGCCAGCAGTCGTTCGGGATACAATGAGCAGTTCTTC; CDR3aa: CASSRSGYNEQFF
v_gene: TRBV13; d_gene: -; abundance: -; j_gene: TRBJ1-3; CDR3nt: TGTGCCAGCAGCTTAACGGACACTGGAAACACCATATATTTT; CDR3aa: CASSLTDTGNTIYF
v_gene: TRBV19; d_gene: -; abundance: -; j_gene: TRBJ1-2; CDR3nt: TGTGCCAGTAGTACAAGGAGCTGGGAGGGCTACACCTTC; CDR3aa: CASSTRSWEGYTF
v_gene: TRBV5-1; d_gene: TRBD1; abundance: -; j_gene: TRBJ1-1; CDR3nt: TGCGCCAGCAGCTTGCGACAGGGGTGGCTGAACACTGAAGCTTTCTTT; CDR3aa: CASSLRQGWLNTEAFF
v_gene: TRBV25-1; d_gene: TRBD1; abundance: -; j_gene: TRBJ2-3; CDR3nt: TGTGCCAGCAGCCTTGACAGGGGGCGCACAGATACGCAGTATTTT; CDR3aa: CASSLDRGRTDTQYF
v_gene: TRBV5-1; d_gene: -; abundance: -; j_gene: TRBJ2-7; CDR3nt: TGCGCCAGCAGCTTAGGGAGTCAAGGCACCTACGAGCAGTACTTC; CDR3aa: CASSLGSQGTYEQYF
v_gene: TRBV19; d_gene: -; abundance: -; j_gene: TRBJ2-7; CDR3nt: TGTGCCAGTAGTCGACAGATCCCCAACTACGAGCAGTACTTC; CDR3aa: CASSRQIPNYEQYF
v_gene: TRBV2; d_gene: -; abundance: -; j_gene: TRBJ2-3; CDR3nt: TGTGCCAGCAGCGGACAGACTCCTGGTACGCAGTATTTT; CDR3aa: CASSGQTPGTQYF
v_gene: TRBV11-2; d_gene: -; abundance: -; j_gene: TRBJ1-3; CDR3nt: TGTGCCAGCAGCTTAGGGAGTTCGGACACCATATATTTT; CDR3aa: CASSLGSSDTIYF
v_gene: TRBV6-6; d_gene: TRBD2; abundance: -; j_gene: TRBJ2-7; CDR3nt: TGTGCCAGCAGTTACTCGGGAGGGTTGTACGAGCAGTACTTC; CDR3aa: CASSYSGGLYEQYF
v_gene: TRBV2; d_gene: -; abundance: -; j_gene: TRBJ1-5; CDR3nt: TGTGCCAGCAGTGATTTGGCAGGCCATAGCAATCAGCCCCAGCATTTT; CDR3aa: CASSDLAGHSNQPQHF
v_gene: TRBV9; d_gene: TRBD1; abundance: -; j_gene: TRBJ1-2; CDR3nt: TGTGCCAGCAGCCCAATACAGGGGGCGAAAGGCTACACCTTC; CDR3aa: CASSPIQGAKGYTF
v_gene: TRBV14; d_gene: TRBD1; abundance: -; j_gene: TRBJ1-2; CDR3nt: TGTGCCAGCAGCCAGGCGGGACAGGCGAGTGGCTACACCTTC; CDR3aa: CASSQAGQASGYTF
v_gene: TRBV5-4; d_gene: -; abundance: -; j_gene: TRBJ2-7; CDR3nt: TGTGCCAGCAGCGACCCCCGGGGGGGACAGTGGAACGAGCAGTACTTC; CDR3aa: CASSDPRGGQWNEQYF
v_gene: TRBV4-2; d_gene: -; abundance: -; j_gene: TRBJ1-1; CDR3nt: TGTGCCAGCAGCGAGACAGTAAAACAGTGGGACACTGAAGCTTTCTTT; CDR3aa: CASSETVKQWDTEAFF
v_gene: TRBV27; d_gene: TRBD1; abundance: once; j_gene: TRBJ2-7; CDR3nt: TGTGCCAGCAGTAGCCCCGGGACAGGGGCTGAAGAGCAGTACTTC; CDR3aa: CASSSPGTGAEEQYF
v_gene: TRBV23-1; d_gene: TRBD1; abundance: -; j_gene: TRBJ1-5; CDR3nt: TGCGCCAGCAGTCAAGACAGGGGCAATCAGCCCCAGCATTTT; CDR3aa: CASSQDRGNQPQHF
v_gene: TRBV19; d_gene: -; abundance: -; j_gene: TRBJ2-5; CDR3nt: TGTGCCAGTAGTATTCGGACAGACCACCAAGAGACCCAGTACTTC; CDR3aa: CASSIRTDHQETQYF
v_gene: TRBV6-1; d_gene: -; abundance: -; j_gene: TRBJ2-7; CDR3nt: TGTGCCAGCAGTGCATGGACAGCCACCTACGAGCAGTACTTC; CDR3aa: CASSAWTATYEQYF
v_gene: TRBV5-1; d_gene: TRBD2; abundance: -; j_gene: TRBJ2-7; CDR3nt: TGCGCCAGCAGCGGGGTGTCTAGCGGGCGAGGGAGGGTCGAGCAGTACTTC; CDR3aa: CASSGVSSGRGRVEQYF
v_gene: TRBV7-2; d_gene: TRBD2; abundance: -; j_gene: TRBJ2-7; CDR3nt: TGTGCCAGCCGCCCGGGGCTAGCGGGTTTCTACGAGCAGTACTTC; CDR3aa: CASRPGLAGFYEQYF
v_gene: TRBV2; d_gene: TRBD2; abundance: -; j_gene: TRBJ2-5; CDR3nt: TGTGCCAGCAGGCGTGGATCGGGGGGACTAGGGCGTTTCGGGAGTGAGACCCAGTACTTC; CDR3aa: CASRRGSGGLGRFGSETQYF